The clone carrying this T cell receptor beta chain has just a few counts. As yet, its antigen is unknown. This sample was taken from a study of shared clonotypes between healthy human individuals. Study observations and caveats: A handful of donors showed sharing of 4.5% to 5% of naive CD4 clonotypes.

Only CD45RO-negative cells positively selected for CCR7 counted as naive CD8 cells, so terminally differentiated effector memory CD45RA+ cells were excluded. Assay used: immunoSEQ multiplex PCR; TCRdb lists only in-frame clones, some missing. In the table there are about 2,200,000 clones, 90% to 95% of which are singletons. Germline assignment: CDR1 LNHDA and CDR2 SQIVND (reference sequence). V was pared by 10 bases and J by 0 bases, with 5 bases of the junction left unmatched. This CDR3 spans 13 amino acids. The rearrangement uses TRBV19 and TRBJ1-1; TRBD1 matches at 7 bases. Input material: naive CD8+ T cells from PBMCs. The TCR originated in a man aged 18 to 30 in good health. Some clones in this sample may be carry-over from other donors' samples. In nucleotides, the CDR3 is TGTGCCACCTCGGGACAGTTGAACACTGAAGCTTTCTTT. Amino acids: CATSGQLNTEAFF.